Each of the 27 T cell receptor beta chains below was sequenced from the same sample in a study of CD4 T cells in relation to SARS-CoV-2 and coronaviruses. Assay: immunoSEQ multiplex PCR; the TCRdb copy retains only in-frame clones and omits some. The top ten clones hold about 14% of a sample with around 29,000 clones, 76% of them seen once. Before the COVID-19 pandemic, during about 2010-2018, CD4+ T cells were taken from unexposed donors. Isolation of CD4+ T cells took place after nine to ten days in culture. These receptors' targets are unknown. Sequenced input: CD4+ T cells from PBMCs, cultured in vitro. These receptors were taken from a human donor in good health.

Concerning this clone itself: The junction shows a germline mismatch at one end, possibly a read error. The genes are TRBV29-1 and TRBJ2-1; D is perhaps TRBD1 (5 bases). The germline V gene encodes CDR1 SQVTM and CDR2 ANQGSEA. The CDR3 totals 17 residues. The DNA of the CDR3 is TGCAGCGTAGAAGGTTCGAGCTCAGGGTGGACATACAATGAGCAGTTCTTC. Its protein is CSVEGSSSGWTYNEQFF.

The J gene is TRBJ2-2, the V gene TRBV10-3; D may be TRBD1 (6 bases). There are 15 residues in the CDR3. The germline CDR1 and CDR2 sequences are ENHRY and SYGVKD. V lost 0 bases and J 3 bases, leaving 8 bases between the germline ends. CDR3 in amino acids: CAISESRTDTGELFF. Here the CDR3 DNA reads TGTGCCATCAGTGAGTCGAGGACAGACACCGGGGAGCTGTTTTTT.

This clone occurred a few times. The chain combines TRBV7-2 with TRBJ2-1; 11 bases are shared with TRBD2. CDR1 and CDR2 (germline): SGHTA, FQGNSA. There are 15 residues in the CDR3. J lost 4 bases, V lost 3 bases, and 2 bases had no gene match. CDR3 amino acids: CASSLTSGTYNEQFF. The CDR3 nucleotides read TGTGCCAGCAGCTTGACTAGCGGGACATACAATGAGCAGTTCTTC. Supplemented by reference TRBV7-2 and TRBJ2-1, the full variable domain reads GAGVSQSPSNKVTEKGKDVELRCDPISGHTALYWYRQSLGQGLEFLIYFQGNSAPDKSGLPSDRFSAERTGGSVSTLTIQRTQQEDSAVYLCASSLTSGTYNEQFFGPGTRLTVL.

This chain uses TRBV6-6 with TRBJ2-7; D ambiguous. CDR3 length equals 13 residues. Trimming cost V 2 bases and J 3 bases, with 8 bases left between them. Germline-derived CDR1 and CDR2 are MNHNY and SVGAGI (reference sequence). CDR3 sequence reads: CASSYRAGYEQYF. In DNA form, the CDR3 reads TGTGCCAGCAGTTACCGCGCCGGCTACGAGCAGTACTTC.

The chain couples TRBV6-5 to TRBJ2-7; D possibly corresponds to TRBD1 (6 bases). Germline CDR1 reads MNHEY; CDR2 reads SVGAGI. Deletions cut 10 bases from V and 2 bases from J, with 18 bases between. This CDR3 is built from 14 residues. CDR3 loop: CATQFGTQTYEQYF. For the CDR3, the DNA is TGTGCCACCCAATTCGGGACACAAACCTACGAGCAGTACTTC.

The chain links TRBV19 to TRBJ1-3; D remains ambiguous. Deletions cut 10 bases from V and 4 bases from J, with 11 bases between. This CDR3 is 12 amino acids long. Germline V lookup: CDR1 LNHDA, CDR2 SQIVND (reference sequence). CDR3 region: CATSSTGNTIYF. CDR3 DNA: TGTGCCACTTCTTCAACAGGAAACACCATATATTTT.

The V call is TRBV7-3, the J call TRBJ2-5; weak D call: TRBD2 (6 bases). With 2 bases removed from V and 5 bases from J, the gap between germline ends came to 15 bases. This CDR3 has 15 amino acids. Germline loops: CDR1 SGHTA, CDR2 FQGTGA. CDR3 sequence reads: CASSLSGEWSETQYF. For the CDR3, the DNA is TGTGCCAGCAGCTTATCGGGGGAGTGGTCCGAGACCCAGTACTTC.

This clone has only a few counts. This CDR3 is CASSQSGSRTGELFF. CDR3 nucleotide sequence: TGCGCCAGCAGCCAATCAGGCTCGAGGACCGGGGAGCTGTTTTTT. This sequence joins TRBV4-1 and TRBJ2-2; unclear D gene. The V and J ends lost 2 bases and 5 bases respectively, with 12 bases between them. The CDR3 contains 15 residues. Germline-derived CDR1 and CDR2 are MGHRA and YSYEKL.

V and J are TRBV2 and TRBJ2-1; no reliable D call. Looked up from germline, CDR1 is SNHLY and CDR2 is FYNNEI. Deletions cut 4 bases from V and 9 bases from J, with 13 bases between. The length of the CDR3 is 13 residues. The chain's CDR3 is CASSVRMGIEQFF. For the CDR3, the DNA is TGTGCCAGCAGTGTAAGAATGGGCATTGAGCAGTTCTTC. The whole variable domain, remainder taken from reference TRBV2 and TRBJ2-1, is EPEVTQTPSHQVTQMGQEVILRCVPISNHLYFYWYRQILGQKVEFLVSFYNNEISEKSEIFDDQFSVERPDGSNFTLKIRSTKLEDSAMYFCASSVRMGIEQFFGPGTRLTVL.

The genes are TRBV4-3 and TRBJ2-7; TRBD1 agrees at 8 bases. V gave up 1 base and J gave up 5 bases; unmatched junction bases: 4. CDR1 is LGHNA, CDR2 YSLEER, per germline. The CDR3 totals 14 residues. The CDR3 here is CASSQAGGIDEQYF. The CDR3, as DNA: TGCGCCAGCAGCCAAGCAGGGGGCATCGACGAGCAGTACTTC.

Here the CDR3 DNA reads TGTGCCAGCAGCCAAGACCGGACAGGGGCCGGAAAACTGTTTTTT. This sequence encodes CASSQDRTGAGKLFF. This chain connects TRBV3-1 (or the pseudogene TRBV3-2) to TRBJ1-4; TRBD1 matches 9 bases. The CDR3 is 15 residues long. V lost 0 bases, J lost 10 bases, and 6 bases stayed unmatched. CDR1 LGHDT and CDR2 YNNKEL come from the germline V gene (reference sequence).

The chain recombines TRBV18 with TRBJ2-7; 8 bases agree with TRBD1. From germline, CDR1 is KGHSH and CDR2 LQKENI. The length of the CDR3 is 14 residues. V was pared by 6 bases and J by 2 bases, with 6 bases of the junction left unmatched. CDR3 in DNA: TGTGCCAGCTCCCTGACAGGGGTTGCCTACGAGCAGTACTTC. Translating gives CASSLTGVAYEQYF.

The genes are TRBV5-5 and TRBJ2-2; D assignment may be TRBD1 or TRBD2 (5 bases each). Between the trimmed V and J ends, which lost 3 bases and 9 bases, there was a span of 18 bases. CDR3 length: 15 residues. Germline V gene data show CDR1 as SGHKS and CDR2 as YYEKEE (reference sequence). The CDR3 is CASSSALRGGWELFF. DNA of the CDR3: TGTGCCAGCAGCTCTGCTCTTCGGGGCGGGTGGGAGCTGTTTTTT.

The chain joins TRBV7-9 to TRBJ2-7; 9 nucleotides line up with TRBD2. V trimming: 1 base; J trimming: 7 bases; junction bases outside the gene matches: 8. CDR3 length: 15 residues. CDR1 SEHNR and CDR2 FQNEAQ come from the germline V gene (reference sequence). CDR3 bases: TGTGCCAGCAGCTTAGGGGCTAGCGGGAACCGTGAGCAGTACTTC. This codes for CASSLGASGNREQYF.

The V gene is TRBV2, the J gene TRBJ1-2; 11 nucleotides agree with TRBD1. Per germline, CDR1 SNHLY and CDR2 FYNNEI. The CDR3 has 13 residues. J gave up 8 bases and V 4 bases, and 3 bases lay outside the gene matches. CDR3 in amino acids: CASSVGTGGGYTF. The CDR3 bases are TGTGCCAGCAGTGTGGGGACAGGGGGAGGCTACACCTTC.

This clone was found a few times. This rearrangement joins TRBV4-3 to TRBJ2-5; 8 bases agree with TRBD1. V was pared by 5 bases and J by 9 bases, with 8 bases of the junction left unmatched. CDR1 and CDR2 from the germline V gene are LGHNA and YSLEER. The CDR3 has 13 residues. CDR3 protein: CASSAGPTGAQYF. CDR3 DNA sequence: TGCGCCAGCAGCGCGGGTCCGACAGGGGCCCAGTACTTC.

The chain has TRBV6-2 or TRBV6-3 and TRBJ2-3, with 13 positions matching TRBD2. With V trimmed by 5 bases and J by 2 bases, 7 bases remained unmatched. This CDR3 region has 17 residues. Germline values: CDR1 MNHEY, CDR2 SVGEGT. CDR3 nucleotides: TGTGCCAGCAGTCGGACTAGCGGGAGAATAGTCACAGATACGCAGTATTTT. The encoded protein is CASSRTSGRIVTDTQYF.

This chain uses TRBV7-2 with TRBJ1-4, with D possibly matching TRBD1 (5 bases). There are 13 residues in the CDR3. With 1 base removed from V and 11 bases from J, the gap between germline ends came to 11 bases. Germline assignment: CDR1 SGHTA and CDR2 FQGNSA. This CDR3 reads CASSLEGTEKLFF. The CDR3 DNA reads as TGTGCCAGCAGCTTAGAGGGGACTGAGAAACTGTTTTTT.

The chain recombines TRBV5-4 with TRBJ1-2; 8 bases align to TRBD1. The CDR3 has 15 residues. From germline, CDR1 is SGHNT and CDR2 YYREEE (reference sequence). Germline trimming cut 0 bases from V and 3 bases from J; bases unmatched to any gene: 4. CDR3 in DNA: TGTGCCAGCAGCTTGGGGACAGGGAATCACTATGGCTACACCTTC. Translated, it gives CASSLGTGNHYGYTF.

V is TRBV9 and J is TRBJ1-2, with D maybe TRBD1 (5 bases). V was pared by 6 bases and J by 3 bases, with 15 bases between. CDR1 is SGDLS, CDR2 YYNGEE, per germline. CDR3 length: 14 residues. CDR3: CASTTGGADYGYTF. In DNA, the CDR3 is TGTGCCAGCACCACGGGTGGGGCAGACTATGGCTACACCTTC.

The chain recombines TRBV29-1 with TRBJ1-5; D is undetermined. This CDR3 contains 14 residues. CDR1 is SQVTM, CDR2 ANQGSEA, per germline. Trimming took 4 bases from V and 2 from J, leaving 12 bases between them. The CDR3 sequence is CSVASAVGNQPQHF. The CDR3 DNA follows: TGCAGCGTTGCGTCGGCAGTCGGCAATCAGCCCCAGCATTTT.

The rearrangement uses TRBV27 and TRBJ2-1; unclear D gene. Trimming pared 3 bases from V and 11 bases from J, leaving 14 bases between. CDR3 length: 13 residues. In germline, CDR1 is MNHEY, CDR2 SMNVEV (reference sequence). CDR3 in DNA: TGTGCCAGCAGTTTGGAAGGGCGTCAGCAGCAGTTCTTC. Protein: CASSLEGRQQQFF.

This clone was counted a single time. CDR3 loop: CSASGLLYNEQFF. The CDR3 bases are TGCAGCGCATCGGGACTGCTCTACAATGAGCAGTTCTTC. The V and J genes are TRBV29-1 and TRBJ2-1, with D perhaps TRBD2 (6 bases). V was clipped by 7 bases and J by 3 bases, with 13 bases between them. This CDR3 is 13 amino acids long. The germline CDR1 and CDR2 sequences are SQVTM and ANQGSEA.

The chain uses TRBV28 and TRBJ2-7; TRBD1 agrees at 11 bases. Germline assignment: CDR1 MDHEN and CDR2 SYDVKM. Trimming took 6 bases from V and 4 from J; bases not matched to a gene: 14. The CDR3 loop spans 17 amino acids. The CDR3 protein is CASRSGTGGFDGYEQYF. As DNA, the CDR3 is TGTGCCAGCAGGTCCGGGACAGGGGGTTTCGACGGGTACGAGCAGTACTTC.

The chain combines TRBV4-1 with TRBJ2-1; the match to TRBD2 covers 9 bases. With 1 base clipped from V and 7 bases from J, the junction kept 8 bases outside the gene matches. In germline, CDR1 is MGHRA, CDR2 YSYEKL. The CDR3 runs to 16 residues. CDR3 sequence reads: CASSQGPGGRANEQFF. CDR3 in DNA: TGCGCCAGCAGCCAAGGTCCAGGCGGGAGGGCGAATGAGCAGTTCTTC.

CDR3 bases: TGTGCCAGCAGTGAACGGGGACTGTCCTACGAGCAGTACTTC. It encodes CASSERGLSYEQYF. The chain recombines TRBV6-1 with TRBJ2-7, with TRBD2 as a possible D gene (6 bases). Trimming took 2 bases from V and 1 from J, leaving 9 bases between them. This CDR3 comprises 14 residues. CDR1 MNHNS and CDR2 SASEGT come from the germline V gene.

V gene TRBV30 combines with J gene TRBJ1-5; possible D gene TRBD1, 5 bases. This CDR3 is built from 13 residues. The germline CDR1 and CDR2 sequences are GTSNPN and SVGIG (reference sequence). With 6 bases removed from V and 4 bases from J, the gap between germline ends came to 13 bases. CDR3 DNA: TGTGCCTGCCAGAGGGGCGGGAATCAGCCCCAGCATTTT. Translation: CACQRGGNQPQHF.